Listed below are T cell receptor beta chains from one sample, sequenced in a study of blood T cell repertoires in COVID-19. Assay used: immunoSEQ multiplex PCR; TCRdb lists only in-frame clones, some missing. The table lists some 180,000 clones, about three quarters of them singletons. The specimen was peripheral blood. The receptors were gathered from a woman aged 45-59 years with active or convalescent COVID-19. CDR3s include the opening cysteine and the closing phenylalanine or tryptophan. The D gene is left open where the match is weak.

d_call,j_call,v_call,cdr3_aa
TRBD1,TRBJ2-1,TRBV29-1,CSVDGKGANEQFF
-,TRBJ2-3,TRBV5-4,CASSLGGQGGDTQYF
-,TRBJ1-2,TRBV28,CASSLERNYGYTF
-,TRBJ2-5,TRBV7-2,CASSLEVAGRRETQYF
TRBD1,TRBJ1-2,TRBV5-1,CASSILSLGQGIRNYGYTF
-,TRBJ2-7,TRBV7-3,CASSLKGQSYEQYF
TRBD1,TRBJ1-2,TRBV7-3,CASSLMRRQGVHGYTF
TRBD1,TRBJ1-2,TRBV3-1/TRBV3-2,CASSRSRDRGGVDGYTF
-,TRBJ1-3,TRBV21-1,CASYRVILSGNTIYF
-,TRBJ2-5,TRBV7-2,CASSREPRETQYF
-,TRBJ2-1,TRBV10-3,CAISARDTAINEQFF
-,TRBJ1-2,TRBV7-9,CASSFTPPPYGYTF
TRBD2,TRBJ2-2,TRBV28,CASSVTSGRAHRVFF
TRBD1,TRBJ1-1,TRBV12-3/TRBV12-4,CASSYRDSRGAFF
-,TRBJ1-4,TRBV5-8,CASSQGMGARNEKLFF
TRBD2,TRBJ2-5,TRBV19,CASSTRTSGSAETQYF
-,TRBJ1-3,TRBV7-2,CASTLPSGAQSGNTIYF
-,TRBJ1-1,TRBV3-1/TRBV3-2,CASSQTNRDTEAFF
TRBD1,TRBJ2-5,TRBV2,CASRDRAGARGTQYF
-,TRBJ2-2,TRBV2,CASSSQGLNTGELFF
-,TRBJ1-2,TRBV7-3,CASSQSPSNYGYTF
-,TRBJ2-5,TRBV7-2,CASSRGTSETQYF
TRBD1,TRBJ1-3,TRBV9,CASSVLPGQSSGNTIYF
TRBD2,TRBJ2-1,TRBV19,CASSSGSRANEQFF
TRBD1,TRBJ1-2,TRBV19,CASSPADRAWGYTF
-,TRBJ2-1,TRBV7-9,CASSLERHEQFF
-,TRBJ2-7,TRBV4-3,CASSRQPNYEQYF
-,TRBJ1-1,TRBV11-2,CASSQLTGSSTEAFF
-,TRBJ2-6,TRBV21-1,CASSVGARTGGGSGANVLTF
TRBD1,TRBJ2-3,TRBV28,CASRPGDRGPDTQYF
-,TRBJ1-6,TRBV5-6,CASSLARGDSPLHF
-,TRBJ2-2,TRBV11-3,CASSSVSTGELFF
-,TRBJ1-1,TRBV14,CASSQDTLRAEAFF
TRBD1,TRBJ2-7,TRBV19,CASSDPGTGDFEQYF
TRBD1,TRBJ2-5,TRBV7-6,CASSFTGDQETQYF
TRBD1,TRBJ1-1,TRBV7-2,CASSPRGDRAATEAFF
-,TRBJ1-1,TRBV5-5,CASSYSPLTGNTEAFF
TRBD1,TRBJ1-1,TRBV3-1/TRBV3-2,CASSQGSEQGAMNTEAFF
-,TRBJ1-1,TRBV6-2/TRBV6-3,CASSYAPSMNTEAFF
-,TRBJ1-3,TRBV2,CASSVGQVPSGNTIYF
TRBD1,TRBJ2-7,TRBV7-9,CASSFGQGISYEQYF
TRBD1,TRBJ2-5,TRBV29-1,CSVGVYGQGGTQYF
TRBD2,TRBJ2-5,TRBV7-2,CASSPGLVQETQYF
-,TRBJ1-2,TRBV18,CASSPLDTSNNNYGYTF
TRBD1,TRBJ1-2,TRBV9,CASSVSGGRNYGYTF
-,TRBJ1-5,TRBV30,CAWDGGHLNQPQHF
-,TRBJ1-4,TRBV5-1,CASSLVGSDNEKLFF
TRBD1,TRBJ1-5,TRBV15,CATSRGGQTSNQPQHF
TRBD1,TRBJ2-7,TRBV6-5,CASRDRSHEEQYF
TRBD1,TRBJ1-3,TRBV5-1,CASSAGTGGIGNTIYF
TRBD2,TRBJ2-5,TRBV28,CASSLPGRPRETQYF